Listed below are T cell receptor beta chains from one sample, sequenced in a study of shared clonotypes between healthy human individuals. Sequencing was performed with immunoSEQ multiplex PCR; in TCRdb, only in-frame clones are kept and a portion is missing. The table lists around 2,100,000 clones, roughly 94% of them singletons, with around 1.2% in the top ten. Sample: naive CD8+ T cells sorted from blood. The receptors come from a man aged 18 to 30 in good health. The CDR3 runs from the conserved cysteine through the conserved F or W. The D gene is left open where the match is weak.

TRBV4-2	-	TRBJ2-2	TGTGCCAGCAGCCAAGATGGGGCGGGGAACACCGGGGAGCTGTTTTTT	CASSQDGAGNTGELFF
TRBV2	-	TRBJ1-2	TGTGCCAGCAGTGAACGGTATTCCCTCAGGGGCGGTGGCTACACCTTC	CASSERYSLRGGGYTF
TRBV19	-	TRBJ2-7	TGTGCCAGTAACCCCGGGGGGCACTACGAGCAGTACTTC	CASNPGGHYEQYF
TRBV6-6	TRBD2	TRBJ2-7	TGTGCCAGCAGCCTTAGCGGGAGGGCGGGGCAGTACTTC	CASSLSGRAGQYF
TRBV7-3	TRBD2	TRBJ2-1	TGTGCCAGCAGCCCGAGTACGGGGGGGATCTACAATGAGCAGTTCTTC	CASSPSTGGIYNEQFF
TRBV5-8	TRBD1	TRBJ2-7	TGTGCCAGCAGTTACTTTGCGACAGGGGTCTACGAGCAGTACTTC	CASSYFATGVYEQYF
TRBV13	-	TRBJ2-3	TGTGCCAGCAGCTTATTTGACGAGGGTTGGACAGATACGCAGTATTTT	CASSLFDEGWTDTQYF
TRBV9	TRBD2	TRBJ2-3	TGTGCCAGCAGCCCACATAGCGGGACCTACACAGATACGCAGTATTTT	CASSPHSGTYTDTQYF
TRBV4-3	-	TRBJ2-5	TGCGCCAGCAGCCAAGATTTCTCCGGGGAGACCCAGTACTTC	CASSQDFSGETQYF
TRBV11-2	TRBD1	TRBJ2-5	TGTGCCAGCAGCTCGCAACCGGGACAGGGATACCAAGAGACCCAGTACTTC	CASSSQPGQGYQETQYF
TRBV5-1	-	TRBJ1-1	TGCGCCAGCAGCTTAACAGGGTCGCGAACTGAAGCTTTCTTT	CASSLTGSRTEAFF
TRBV9	-	TRBJ1-1	TGTGCCAGCAGCGCCGAAGGGGGTGTGATGGCTGAAGCTTTCTTT	CASSAEGGVMAEAFF
TRBV12-5	-	TRBJ1-4	TGTGCTAGTGGTTTGGTAGTGGGTAGGGACGCGGAAAAACTGTTTTTT	CASGLVVGRDAEKLFF
TRBV2	-	TRBJ2-1	TGTGCCAGCAGTGATACTACCACGGACTCGGGCAATGAGCAGTTCTTC	CASSDTTTDSGNEQFF
TRBV4-1	TRBD1	TRBJ1-5	TGCGCCAGCGGCCATGGGACAGGGGGCAATCAGCCCCAGCATTTT	CASGHGTGGNQPQHF
TRBV11-2	-	TRBJ2-5	TGTGCCAGCAGCTTAGCTAGCGCAGCGGCAGGAGAGACCCAGTACTTC	CASSLASAAAGETQYF
TRBV28	TRBD1	TRBJ1-6	TGTGCCAGCAGTTCGACAGGGGGAAATTCACCCCTCCACTTT	CASSSTGGNSPLHF
TRBV7-9	-	TRBJ2-2	TGTGCCAGCAGCCGGGACGGAAACACCGGGGAGCTGTTTTTT	CASSRDGNTGELFF
TRBV27	-	TRBJ2-1	TGTGCCAGCAGTCCCTTCAGTCGGAGCTCCTACAATGAGCAGTTCTTC	CASSPFSRSSYNEQFF
TRBV7-9	-	TRBJ2-2	TGTGCCAGCAGCTCCACCGACACCGTCGCCGGGGAGCTGTTTTTT	CASSSTDTVAGELFF
TRBV4-1	-	TRBJ2-7	TGCGCCAGCAGAGGAGCCCCAGGGACCTACGAGCAGTACTTC	CASRGAPGTYEQYF
TRBV14	TRBD2	TRBJ2-1	TGTGCCAGCAGCCTCCGACTAGCGGGAGAGTACAATGAGCAGTTCTTC	CASSLRLAGEYNEQFF